A single sample gave rise to the 15 T cell receptor beta chains below, sequenced in a study of cytomegalovirus exposure and HLA in healthy donors. Primers included in the PCR were 60 Vbeta and 13 Jbeta primers. Some clones are missing from TCRdb's copy, which holds only in-frame ones; the method was immunoSEQ multiplex PCR. The table includes tens of thousands of clones, more than 65% detected once. Sequencing was carried out using PBMCs. All receptors come from a human donor in good health.

The rearrangement links TRBV2 to TRBJ1-5, with D perhaps TRBD1 (6 bases). Germline loops: CDR1 SNHLY, CDR2 FYNNEI. There are 13 residues in the CDR3. V lost 8 bases to trimming and J lost 9 bases, with 17 bases between them. CDR3 amino acids: CASAGGGIRPQHF. DNA for the CDR3: TGTGCCAGCGCGGGAGGGGGGATTCGGCCCCAGCATTTT.

The chain recombines TRBV7-9 with TRBJ2-5, with 9 bases lining up with TRBD1. Germline CDR1 is SEHNR and CDR2 is FQNEAQ (reference sequence). CDR3 length: 15 amino acids. J lost 4 bases, V lost 7 bases, and 10 bases had no gene match. Here the CDR3 DNA reads TGTGCCAGCATCCCAACAGGGGGCAGGTTAGAGACCCAGTACTTC. It specifies CASIPTGGRLETQYF. The full variable domain, in which reference TRBV7-9 and TRBJ2-5 provide the parts outside the CDR3, is DTGVSQNPRHKITKRGQNVTFRCDPISEHNRLYWYRQTLGQGPEFLTYFQNEAQLEKSRLLSDRFSAERPKGSFSTLEIQRTEQGDSAMYLCASIPTGGRLETQYFGPGTRLLVL.

The V and J genes are TRBV5-4 and TRBJ2-5; weak D call: TRBD1 (5 bases). V was shortened by 2 bases and J by 5 bases, with 13 bases between the two germline ends. The germline gives CDR1 SGHNT, CDR2 YYREEE (reference sequence). The CDR3 totals 14 residues. The CDR3 DNA is TGTGCCAGCAGCTTCCGGCAGGGTATGGAGACCCAGTACTTC. It yields the protein CASSFRQGMETQYF.

The rearrangement joins TRBV7-9 to TRBJ2-7; 7 positions match TRBD2. The V segment lost 3 bases and the J segment 3 bases; nucleotides outside the gene matches: 5. This CDR3 has 14 amino acids. Germline V gives CDR1 SEHNR, CDR2 FQNEAQ (reference sequence). In DNA form, the CDR3 reads TGTGCCAGCAGCTTGTCGCGGGGGTTCTACGAGCAGTACTTC. Protein: CASSLSRGFYEQYF.

To note about this clone: The junction shows a germline mismatch at one end, possibly a read error. The rearrangement links TRBV28 to TRBJ2-7; 7 bases match TRBD1. The CDR3 loop spans 13 amino acids. In germline, CDR1 is MDHEN, CDR2 SYDVKM. The CDR3 region has the DNA TGTGTCAGCAGGGGACAGAGACTGTACGAGCAGTACTTC. It encodes CVSRGQRLYEQYF.

The genes are TRBV4-2 and TRBJ2-1, with 7 bases lining up with TRBD2. J was trimmed by 4 bases and V by 0 bases; bases with no gene match: 12. This CDR3 contains 18 residues. Germline V gene data show CDR1 as LGHNA and CDR2 as YNFKEQ. CDR3 protein: CASSQEREGRSLYNEQFF. CDR3 sequence (DNA): TGTGCCAGCAGCCAAGAAAGGGAGGGGCGGTCCCTTTACAATGAGCAGTTCTTC.

The chain links TRBV27 to TRBJ2-7; TRBD1 aligns across 10 bases. The V and J ends lost 3 bases and 4 bases, in that order; junction bases with no gene match: 6. The CDR3 consists of 15 residues. Germline V gives CDR1 MNHEY, CDR2 SMNVEV (reference sequence). CDR3 amino acids: CASSFQGQGFYEQYF. Written as DNA, the CDR3 is TGTGCCAGCAGTTTCCAGGGACAGGGGTTTTACGAGCAGTACTTC.

The chain links TRBV29-1 to TRBJ1-6; weak D call: TRBD1 (5 bases). The germline CDR1 and CDR2 sequences are SQVTM and ANQGSEA. The CDR3 contains 13 residues. V lost 5 bases, J lost 9 bases, and 14 bases lay in between. CDR3 loop: CSVRGEGSSPLHF. CDR3 DNA: TGCAGCGTTCGAGGGGAGGGAAGTTCACCCCTCCACTTT.

The chain links TRBV7-2 to TRBJ2-7; 8 bases are shared with TRBD1. From germline, CDR1 is SGHTA and CDR2 FQGNSA. V shed 5 bases and J 2 bases; nucleotides not matched to a gene: 11. This CDR3 has 16 amino acids. CDR3 protein: CASSPRTAGGPYEQYF. The CDR3 region has the DNA TGTGCCAGCAGCCCCCGCACCGCAGGGGGCCCCTACGAGCAGTACTTC.

The chain joins TRBV28 to TRBJ2-5; TRBD2 matches 9 bases. The CDR3 totals 15 residues. Per the germline V gene, CDR1 is MDHEN and CDR2 is SYDVKM. The junction had 8 bases not matched to a gene; V was cut back by 6 bases and J by 3 bases. The CDR3 here is CASRTGSGRKETQYF. The CDR3 region has the DNA TGTGCCAGCAGGACCGGTAGCGGGAGAAAAGAGACCCAGTACTTC.

V gene TRBV12-1 combines with J gene TRBJ2-7; the D call TRBD2 from the table was never checked on the DNA. TRBV12-1 is shown as a pseudogene. The CDR3 has 16 residues. The CDR3 DNA reads TGTGCCAGCAGCTTTGACGTGCATAGGACTAGCTACGAGCAGTACTTC. As protein: CASSFDVHRTSYEQYF.

The CDR3 sequence is CASSLALAGGPDTQYF. The DNA of the CDR3 is TGTGCCAGCAGCTTAGCGCTAGCGGGCGGACCAGATACGCAGTATTTT. The chain has TRBV7-8 and TRBJ2-3; 8 bases line up with TRBD2. The CDR3 has 16 amino acids. Germline values: CDR1 SGHVS, CDR2 FQNEAQ. V trimming: 0 bases; J trimming: 4 bases; junction bases outside the gene matches: 6.

The chain is built from TRBV4-1 and TRBJ1-5; possible D gene TRBD1, 5 bases. Germline V lookup: CDR1 MGHRA, CDR2 YSYEKL. The CDR3 totals 13 residues. V gave up 2 bases and J gave up 6 bases, with 8 bases separating them. The CDR3 region has the DNA TGCGCCAGCAGCCAATCGGGGGTTCAGCCCCAGCATTTT. This gives the protein CASSQSGVQPQHF.

This chain uses TRBV28 with TRBJ1-1; unclear D gene. This CDR3 spans 16 amino acids. Germline values: CDR1 MDHEN, CDR2 SYDVKM. The V and J ends lost 4 bases and 1 base respectively, with 16 bases between them. The CDR3 DNA reads TGTGCCAGCAGTTCTAGACGACGAAGAGAGAACACTGAAGCTTTCTTT. Protein sequence: CASSSRRRRENTEAFF.

This clone was observed a single time. This CDR3 reads CASSFLGGKVLGELFF. Written as DNA, the CDR3 is TGTGCCAGCAGCTTCTTAGGGGGCAAGGTTCTCGGGGAGCTGTTTTTT. This chain connects TRBV5-6 to TRBJ2-2; 7 nucleotides align to TRBD1. V shed 2 bases, J shed 7 bases, and the junction held 11 bases outside the gene matches. Germline V gene lookup returns CDR1 SGHDT and CDR2 YYEEEE. The CDR3 runs 16 residues.